This T cell receptor beta chain is drawn from a study of OX40 agonist ivuxolimab in advanced cancers. Overall study: Patients were given ivuxolimab, an antibody that agonizes OX40 (CD134).

Trimming shortened V by 1 base and J by 13 bases, and 9 bases separated the two germline ends. The CDR3 is 12 residues long. From germline, CDR1 is SGDLS and CDR2 YYNGEE. This clone was picked up a small number of times. Profiled with immunoSEQ multiplex PCR; TCRdb holds only in-frame clones, not every one. The data show 95,000 to 120,000 clones, with more than 85% seen just once and about 0.67% held by the top ten. The chain is built from TRBV9 and TRBJ1-6; D is uncertain. The clonotype originates from an adult with an advanced solid tumor such as melanoma, head and neck, liver or kidney cancer. The specimen was CD4+ or CD8+ T cells sorted from blood, collected in a trial of the OX40 agonist ivuxolimab. The CDR3 sequence is CASSVRGFPLHF. The CDR3 nucleotides read TGTGCCAGCAGCGTACGGGGTTTCCCCCTCCACTTT.